Here is one TCR beta chain with its context. Its antigen is not known. The authors reverse transcribed all of the isolated RNA, so sequencing captured expressed TCRB transcripts. Sequencing used immunoSEQ multiplex PCR; TCRdb keeps in-frame clones, though not all of them. The sample comprises about 230,000 clones, around 15% of which are singletons, and roughly 0.08% rests with the top ten. The source of the sample is a study of beta chain features in type 1 diabetes. Study-wide results and limits: TCRB CDR3s from Type 1 diabetes patients were moderately but significantly shorter in all four CD4+ subsets. More deletions and fewer insertions at VDJ junctions were found in patients with type 1 diabetes.

This CDR3 has 11 residues. Germline V CDR1 and CDR2: SGHTA, FQGTGA. V gave up 8 bases and J gave up 4 bases, with 8 bases separating them. The rearrangement joins TRBV7-3 to TRBJ1-1; a weak D match, TRBD1 (6 bases). Sequences were obtained from naive CD4+ T cells from blood. The sequence came from a man aged 25-45 years with type 1 diabetes. CDR3 bases: TGTGCCAGCCTAGGGGGCACTGAAGCTTTCTTT. The encoded protein is CASLGGTEAFF.